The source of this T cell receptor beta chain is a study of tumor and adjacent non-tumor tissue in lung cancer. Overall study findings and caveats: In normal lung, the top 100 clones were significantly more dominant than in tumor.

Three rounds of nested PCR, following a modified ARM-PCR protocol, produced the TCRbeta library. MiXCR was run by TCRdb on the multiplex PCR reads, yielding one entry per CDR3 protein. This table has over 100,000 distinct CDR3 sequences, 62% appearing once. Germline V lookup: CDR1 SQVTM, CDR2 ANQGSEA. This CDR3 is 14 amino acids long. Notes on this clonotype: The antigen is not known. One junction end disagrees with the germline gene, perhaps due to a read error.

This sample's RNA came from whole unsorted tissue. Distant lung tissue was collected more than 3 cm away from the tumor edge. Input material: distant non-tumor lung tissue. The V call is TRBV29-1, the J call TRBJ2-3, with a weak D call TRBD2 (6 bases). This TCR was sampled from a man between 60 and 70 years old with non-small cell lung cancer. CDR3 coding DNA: TGCAACGTTGACGGCGGGAAGGGTACAGATACGCAGTATTTT. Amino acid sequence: CNVDGGKGTDTQYF.